Shown below are 9 T cell receptor beta chains from a single sample sequenced in a study of TIL therapy for anti-PD-1-resistant metastatic lung cancer. The immunoSEQ assay was v3. Data came from immunoSEQ multiplex PCR; TCRdb stores just in-frame clones and leaves some out. The data show 10,000 or so clones, with 55% to 65% seen just once and roughly an eighth held by the top ten. Time point defined: pre-treatment sample, taken before nivolumab and TIL therapy. The tumor samples were excised metastases, mostly pleural nodules or supraclavicular lymph nodes. Sequencing was performed on tumor tissue, taken at baseline. These receptors were obtained from a person between 25 and 79 years old with non-small cell lung cancer.

V is TRBV5-1 and J is TRBJ2-5; D might be TRBD2 (5 bases). The CDR3 totals 14 residues. Germline V gives CDR1 SGHRS, CDR2 YFSETQ. Trimming cost V 1 base and J 2 bases, with 9 bases left between them. The CDR3: CASSLSGVQETQYF. The DNA of the CDR3 is TGCGCCAGCAGCTTGTCCGGGGTTCAAGAGACCCAGTACTTC.

The chain has TRBV4-1 and TRBJ2-5; the D gene could be TRBD1 or TRBD2 (5 bases each). CDR1 and CDR2 (germline): MGHRA, YSYEKL. The CDR3 length is 16 residues. V was clipped by 5 bases and J by 3 bases, with 19 bases between them. The CDR3 nucleotides read TGCGCCAGCAGCTCTGGGCCCCTGGGGCGGGAAGAGACCCAGTACTTC. This sequence encodes CASSSGPLGREETQYF.

The V gene is TRBV5-6, the J gene TRBJ1-4; unclear D gene. V was pared by 1 base and J by 5 bases, with 3 bases between. The CDR3 runs to 12 residues. In germline, CDR1 is SGHDT, CDR2 YYEEEE. The CDR3 loop reads CASSLWNEKLFF. The CDR3 DNA reads as TGTGCCAGCAGCTTGTGGAATGAAAAACTGTTTTTT.

The rearrangement joins TRBV5-6 to TRBJ1-2; possibly TRBD1 for D (5 bases). The germline V gene encodes CDR1 SGHDT and CDR2 YYEEEE. V was trimmed by 0 bases and J by 3 bases, leaving 9 bases between them. CDR3 size: 14 residues. The CDR3 sequence is CASSLVVGDYGYTF. CDR3 in DNA: TGTGCCAGCAGCTTGGTTGTAGGGGACTATGGCTACACCTTC.

The V call is TRBV28, the J call TRBJ1-2; 8 nucleotides match TRBD1. V was clipped by 10 bases and J by 4 bases; unmatched bases: 11. This CDR3 comprises 14 residues. Germline CDR1 reads MDHEN; CDR2 reads SYDVKM. The CDR3 loop is CATIPGTGVYGYTF. In DNA, the CDR3 is TGTGCCACAATACCTGGGACAGGAGTCTATGGCTACACCTTC.

The rearrangement joins TRBV30 to TRBJ1-2; 8 nucleotides agree with TRBD1. Germline lookup yields CDR1 GTSNPN and CDR2 SVGIG (reference sequence). The CDR3 runs to 12 residues. The V and J ends lost 5 bases and 4 bases, in that order; junction bases with no gene match: 3. CDR3 residues: CAWSGGVYGYTF. Here the CDR3 DNA reads TGTGCCTGGTCAGGGGGCGTCTATGGCTACACCTTC.

This clone was seen a few times. The rearrangement uses TRBV5-1 and TRBJ2-3; 11 nucleotides match TRBD2. Losses at the gene ends were 1 base for V and 0 bases for J; bases not matched to a gene: 4. The CDR3 loop spans 17 amino acids. Germline assignment: CDR1 SGHRS and CDR2 YFSETQ. CDR3 sequence reads: CASSLTLAGASTDTQYF. The CDR3 nucleotides are TGCGCCAGCAGCTTGACACTAGCGGGGGCTAGCACAGATACGCAGTATTTT.

J is TRBJ2-4 and V is TRBV6-6; D remains ambiguous. CDR3 length equals 13 residues. CDR1 is MNHNY and CDR2 is SVGAGI in the germline V gene (reference sequence). V gave up 8 bases and J gave up 7 bases, with 15 bases separating them. CDR3 sequence (DNA): TGTGCCAGCTTAGGGCAGGCCTCGAACATTCAGTACTTC. Protein: CASLGQASNIQYF.

The V call is TRBV30, the J call TRBJ2-1, with D maybe TRBD2 (6 bases). V gave up 3 bases and J gave up 7 bases, with 19 bases separating them. The germline CDR1 and CDR2 sequences are GTSNPN and SVGIG (reference sequence). The CDR3 consists of 15 residues. In nucleotides, the CDR3 is TGTGCCTGGAGCGTACCCCCAGCGGAGGGAAATGAGCAGTTCTTC. Residues: CAWSVPPAEGNEQFF. The whole variable domain, remainder taken from reference TRBV30 and TRBJ2-1, is SQTIHQWPATLVQPVGSPLSLECTVEGTSNPNLYWYRQAAGRGLQLLFYSVGIGQISSEVPQNLSASRPQDRQFILSSKKLLLSDSGFYLCAWSVPPAEGNEQFFGPGTRLTVL.